The 10 T cell receptor beta chains presented below share a single source sample, sequenced in a study of molecular identifiers for immune sequencing clone quantification. TCRdb ran MiXCR on the PCR reads and lists one entry per CDR3 protein. The sample holds approximately 500,000 distinct CDR3 sequences, around 21% seen once. Specimen: naive CD8+ T cells from blood, with Jurkat cell RNA spiked in. Specified subset: FACS-sorted CD8+CD4-CCR7+CD45RA+ naive T cells. These receptors originate from a human donor in good health. Some libraries in this study had Jurkat cell RNA spiked in.

V usage is TRBV7-9 and J usage is TRBJ2-7, with 11 positions matching TRBD1. Germline V gene sequence: CDR1 SEHNR, CDR2 FQNEAQ (reference sequence). This CDR3 comprises 14 residues. The V segment lost 7 bases and the J segment 5 bases; nucleotides outside the gene matches: 7. The CDR3: CASTSGTGGHEQYF. DNA for the CDR3: TGTGCCAGCACCTCCGGGACAGGGGGTCACGAGCAGTACTTC.

In its sample, this clonotype was seen a few times. The CDR3 nucleotides are TGTGCCAGCAGCTCCGCGGGGAATCAGCCCCAGCATTTT. Encoded protein: CASSSAGNQPQHF. This chain connects TRBV7-8 to TRBJ1-5, with D uncertain. The germline V gene has CDR1 SGHVS and CDR2 FQNEAQ. CDR3 length equals 13 residues. V lost 4 bases, J lost 4 bases, and 8 bases lay in between.

This clonotype was seen a handful of times. The chain joins TRBV29-1 to TRBJ2-7; D is perhaps TRBD1 or TRBD2 (6 bases each). Trimming left V 3 bases short and J 2 bases short, with 11 bases between. This CDR3 is built from 13 residues. From germline, CDR1 is SQVTM and CDR2 ANQGSEA. This chain's CDR3 is CSVDEGGPYEQYF. As DNA, the CDR3 is TGCAGCGTTGATGAGGGGGGCCCCTACGAGCAGTACTTC.

This clonotype was counted a few times. This chain joins TRBV6-2 or TRBV6-3 and TRBJ2-2, with 7 positions matching TRBD1. The CDR3 is 14 amino acids. Germline V lookup: CDR1 MNHEY, CDR2 SVGEGT. The ends lost 7 bases at V and 6 bases at J; junction bases unmatched: 8. CDR3 residues: CASNGQERAGELFF. In DNA, the CDR3 is TGTGCCAGCAATGGACAGGAGAGAGCCGGGGAGCTGTTTTTT.

Of note for this clonotype: A much larger clonotype is one base distant, so this may be a read error. This chain joins TRBV7-8 and TRBJ1-1; D remains ambiguous. This CDR3 region has 12 residues. Looked up from germline, CDR1 is SGHVS and CDR2 is FQNEAQ. Here the CDR3 reads CASCLGEGLAFF. CDR3 bases: TGTGCCAGCTGCTTAGGTGAGGGATTGGCTTTCTTT.

This clonotype has more than one count but fewer than ten. A read error is likely, as this CDR3 ends without the conserved phenylalanine or tryptophan. V is TRBV28 and J is TRBJ2-5, with D unresolved. CDR1 is MDHEN, CDR2 SYDVKM, per germline. There are 13 residues in the CDR3. Trimming stripped 3 bases from V and 3 bases from J, with 8 bases between. This chain's CDR3 is CASSFTGEETQYS. Here the CDR3 DNA reads TGTGCCAGCAGTTTTACCGGAGAAGAGACCCAGTACTCC.

This chain joins TRBV7-9 and TRBJ2-3; D possibly corresponds to TRBD1 (5 bases). V was pared by 5 bases and J by 2 bases, with 14 bases between. The CDR3 length is 15 residues. Germline lookup yields CDR1 SEHNR and CDR2 FQNEAQ (reference sequence). Written as DNA, the CDR3 is TGTGCCAGCAGCACCCAAGACAGCCACACAGATACGCAGTATTTT. It yields the protein CASSTQDSHTDTQYF.

This clonotype was counted at least ten times. The V call is TRBV7-8, the J call TRBJ2-7; 8 bases fit TRBD1. The V and J ends lost 5 bases and 9 bases, in that order; junction bases with no gene match: 15. This CDR3 region has 15 residues. Per germline, CDR1 SGHVS and CDR2 FQNEAQ. The DNA for the CDR3 is TGTGCCAGCAGCCTGAAGACGGACAGGGAAAACGTGCAGTACTTC. Protein sequence: CASSLKTDRENVQYF.

This clonotype was detected ten times or more. CDR3 region: CSARPLAGARETQYF. In DNA form, the CDR3 reads TGCAGTGCTAGACCTCTAGCGGGAGCTCGGGAGACCCAGTACTTC. The chain employs TRBV20-1 and TRBJ2-5, with 10 positions matching TRBD2. The trim removed 2 bases at V and 5 bases at J, leaving 8 bases unmatched. Germline assignment: CDR1 DFQATT and CDR2 SNEGSKA (reference sequence). This CDR3 is built from 15 residues.

Ten or more counts support this clonotype. The gene calls are TRBV12-3 or TRBV12-4 and TRBJ2-5, with a possible D match to TRBD1 (5 bases). This CDR3 contains 15 residues. V was cut by 7 bases and J by 0 bases, with 15 bases left in between. The CDR3 coding sequence is TGTGCCAGCACCATCGCAAGGGGTTACCAAGAGACCCAGTACTTC. It codes for CASTIARGYQETQYF.